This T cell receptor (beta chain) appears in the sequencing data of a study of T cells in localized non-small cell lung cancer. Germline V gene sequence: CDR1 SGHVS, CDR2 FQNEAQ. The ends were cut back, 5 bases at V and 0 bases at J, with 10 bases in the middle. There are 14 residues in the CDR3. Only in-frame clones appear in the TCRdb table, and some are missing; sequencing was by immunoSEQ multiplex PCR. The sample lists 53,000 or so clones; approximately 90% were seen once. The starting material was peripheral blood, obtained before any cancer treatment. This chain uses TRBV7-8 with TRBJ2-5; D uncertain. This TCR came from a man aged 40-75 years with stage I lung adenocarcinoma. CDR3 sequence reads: CASSPSGYQETQYF. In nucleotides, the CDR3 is TGTGCCAGCAGCCCCTCAGGTTACCAAGAGACCCAGTACTTC.